One sample yielded the 17 T cell receptor delta chains listed below, sequenced in a study of γδ T cells in repeated Plasmodium falciparum infection. TCRdb reprocessed the multiplex PCR reads through CATT. The table shows roughly 86,000 delta-chain clones, with 1.4% occurring only once. Vgamma9/Vdelta2+ and Vdelta2-negative gammadelta T cells were flow-sorted from PBMC for bulk sequencing. The source material was gamma-delta T cells from blood. All receptors come from a pool of human donors (malaria-infected and uninfected, not separated).

A note on this clone: The translation of this DNA and the TCRdb protein of a much larger clone differ at residue 9, probably owing to a read error; the protein shown here is translated from the DNA. V and J are TRDV2 and TRDJ3, with a possible D match to TRDD3 (6 bases). TCRdb records no J gene; here it was assigned by comparing the DNA to germline. The CDR3 totals 15 residues. Germline assignment: CDR1 GEAIGNYY and CDR2 EKD. The CDR3 sequence: CACDTDSWGTRQMFF. In DNA form, the CDR3 reads TGTGCCTGTGACACCGACTCCTGGGGCACCCGACAGATGTTTTTC.

On this clone itself: A far larger clone lies a single base away; this is likely a read error. Distinct nucleotide sequences in the sample also encode this CDR3. The V call is TRDV1, the J call TRDJ1; D ambiguous. Assignment of the J gene here rests on matching the DNA to germline, because TCRdb gives none. V was shortened by 2 bases and J by 1 base, with 14 bases between the two germline ends. Germline V gene sequence: CDR1 TSWWSYY, CDR2 QGS. The CDR3 is 16 residues long. The CDR3 here is CALGELGRTATDKLIF. CDR3 in DNA: TGTGCTCTTGGGGAATTGGGCCGGACGGCCACCGATAAACTCATCTTT.

With respect to this clone: A far larger clone is a single base away, which makes a read error likely. Additional DNA sequences in this sample encode the identical CDR3. The rearrangement joins TRDV1 to TRDJ1; 12 bases agree with TRDD3. The trim removed 2 bases at V and 0 bases at J, leaving 19 bases unmatched. Germline V gene data show CDR1 as TSWWSYY and CDR2 as QGS. There are 22 residues in the CDR3. CDR3 region: CALGESSYLLYWGILYTDKLIF. The DNA for the CDR3 is TGTGCTCTTGGGGAATCTTCCTACCTGCTTTACTGGGGGATACTTTACACCGATAAACTCATCTTT.

This clone was counted ten times or more. The chain is built from TRDV1 and TRDJ1; D assignment may be TRDD2 or TRDD3 (5 bases each). The J gene, left out of TCRdb, was set here by checking the DNA against germline. The CDR3 length is 19 residues. The germline gives CDR1 TSWWSYY, CDR2 QGS. V shed 3 bases and J shed 2 bases, with 25 bases lying between them. The CDR3 nucleotides read TGTGCTCTTGGGGACCCGGGCCTACGGGGACGTACGGGGACCGATAAACTCATCTTT. Encoded protein: CALGDPGLRGRTGTDKLIF.

Regarding this clone: TCRdb records a much larger clone's protein for this DNA, with a difference at residue 3 that likely arises from a read error; the protein given is the translation of the DNA. The chain joins TRDV2 to TRDJ3; 12 bases agree with TRDD3. The J gene, absent from TCRdb, was called here by matching the DNA to germline. Per the germline V gene, CDR1 is GEAIGNYY and CDR2 is EKD. The length of the CDR3 is 21 residues. The CDR3, as DNA: TGTGCCCGTGACTCTACCTTACTGGGGGATACTAGGTCCTGGGACACCCGACAGATGTTTTTC. The encoded protein is CARDSTLLGDTRSWDTRQMFF.

This clone came up many times. V and J are TRDV1 and TRDJ2; TRDD2 is a possible D gene (5 bases). CDR3 length: 19 amino acids. V lost 0 bases and J 7 bases, leaving 24 bases between the germline ends. Germline lookup yields CDR1 TSWWSYY and CDR2 QGS. CDR3 bases: TGTGCTCTTGGGGAACTACGTCCTATAGGTGAGATAGGCCTAGCACAACTCTTCTTT. It specifies CALGELRPIGEIGLAQLFF.

Concerning this clone itself: One base separates it from a far larger clone, so it is likely a read error. This sample includes further DNA sequences coding for the same CDR3. This sequence joins TRDV1 and TRDJ1; 10 positions match TRDD3. Germline V gives CDR1 TSWWSYY, CDR2 QGS. The CDR3 runs 17 residues. The V gene end was trimmed by 3 bases and the J gene end by 5 bases; junction bases not matched to a gene: 12. Here the CDR3 reads CALGEGVGGYDRDKLIF. The CDR3 bases are TGTGCTCTTGGGGAGGGAGTAGGGGGATACGATAGAGATAAACTCATCTTT.

This clone was observed a handful of times. The protein that TCRdb holds for this DNA derives from a much larger clone and differs from the translated DNA at residue 3, which likely indicates a read error; the protein shown here is translated from the DNA. This chain connects TRDV1 to TRDJ1, with TRDD3 identical over 12 bases. TCRdb supplies no J gene; here it was assigned by aligning the nucleotide sequence to germline. Germline V gene data show CDR1 as TSWWSYY and CDR2 as QGS. The CDR3 loop spans 21 amino acids. CDR3 in amino acids: CAPGELGSLSTGGYIPDKLIF. In nucleotides, the CDR3 is TGTGCTCCTGGGGAACTAGGTAGCTTGTCTACTGGGGGATACATCCCCGATAAACTCATCTTT.

This clone appeared a few times. The TCRdb record carries a much larger clone's protein, which differs from this DNA's translation at residue 14; a read error is the likely cause, and the protein listed here is the DNA translation. The genes are TRDV2 and TRDJ1; D perhaps matches TRDD3 (5 bases). No J gene was available from TCRdb, and it was assigned here by a germline match of the DNA. Germline V gives CDR1 GEAIGNYY, CDR2 EKD. The CDR3 consists of 20 residues. The ends were cut back, 0 bases at V and 1 base at J, with 26 bases in the middle. CDR3 sequence reads: CACDTVKGTSRISCTDKLIF. CDR3 in DNA: TGTGCCTGTGACACCGTGAAGGGGACTTCAAGGATCTCGTGCACCGATAAACTCATCTTT.

This clone was picked up a small number of times. It differs at one base from a far larger clone, so likely a read error. At the DNA level, this CDR3 is encoded by other sequences in the same sample as well. The chain combines TRDV1 with TRDJ1, with 7 bases matching TRDD2. V gave up 0 bases and J gave up 9 bases; unmatched junction bases: 22. Germline CDR1 reads TSWWSYY; CDR2 reads QGS. The length of the CDR3 is 19 residues. CDR3 coding DNA: TGTGCTCTTGGGGAACTTAGTTCCTTCCTGCAAGGCCCGGCTGGCCAACTCATCTTT. Translating gives CALGELSSFLQGPAGQLIF.

This clone was counted a few times. The protein recorded in TCRdb matches a much larger clone and deviates from this DNA's translation at residue 16, suggesting a read error; the protein here is obtained by translating the DNA. This chain connects TRDV1 to TRDJ2; 10 bases line up with TRDD3. TCRdb is silent on the J gene; assignment here came from matching the DNA to germline. Germline CDR1 and CDR2: TSWWSYY and QGS. This CDR3 is built from 21 residues. CDR3 amino acids: CALGELLGAPMGDTLAAQLFF. For the CDR3, the DNA is TGTGCTCTTGGGGAACTCCTAGGAGCCCCCATGGGGGATACTTTGGCAGCACAACTCTTCTTT.

This clone occurred a few times. This DNA's translation differs at residue 11 from TCRdb's protein, which comes from a much larger clone; a read error is likely, and the protein shown is translated from the DNA. The V and J genes are TRDV1 and TRDJ1; D is undetermined. No J gene was available from TCRdb, and it was assigned here by a germline match of the DNA. The V end lost 0 bases, the J end lost 10 bases, and 18 bases lay between the germline ends. The CDR3 runs 15 residues. Germline CDR1 TSWWSYY, CDR2 QGS. CDR3 sequence reads: CALGELLQSPTGLIF. The CDR3 coding sequence is TGTGCTCTTGGGGAACTACTACAATCTCCGACGGGACTCATCTTT.

Concerning this clone itself: The protein that TCRdb holds for this DNA derives from a much larger clone and differs from the translated DNA at residue 11, which likely indicates a read error; the protein shown here is translated from the DNA. The J segment was not called; the V segment is TRDV2; TRDD3, the table's D call, was not compared with the DNA. The CDR3 sequence is 13 residues long. The V gene's germline CDR1 is GEAIGNYY and CDR2 EKD. CDR3 nucleotide sequence: TGTGCCTGTGACAGGGGATTGACAGCACAATTCTTCTTT. It is translated as CACDRGLTAQFFF.

Worth noting for this clone: A far larger clone is just one base off, so this is likely a read error. Within the sample, other DNA sequences also encode this same CDR3. This chain uses TRDV1 with TRDJ1; D remains unclear. CDR1 is TSWWSYY, CDR2 QGS, per germline. The CDR3 length is 21 residues. The CDR3 region is CALGNTYGWCGKRLYTDKLIF. CDR3 coding DNA: TGTGCCCTTGGGAACACTTACGGTTGGTGTGGAAAACGCCTTTACACCGATAAACTCATCTTT.

About this clone: The amino acid sequence in TCRdb belongs to a much larger clone and departs from this DNA's translation at residue 8, likely a sequencing read error; the sequence shown is translated from the DNA. This sequence joins TRDV1 and TRDJ1; D ambiguous. No J gene was available from TCRdb, and it was assigned here by a germline match of the DNA. Per the germline V gene, CDR1 is TSWWSYY and CDR2 is QGS. Trimming left V 3 bases short and J 0 bases short, with 14 bases between. CDR3 length: 16 residues. CDR3 sequence (DNA): TGTGCTCTTGGGGACTATCTTGTCTCTCACACCGATAAACTCATCTTT. Amino acids: CALGDYLVSHTDKLIF.

This rearrangement joins TRDV1 to TRDJ1; 9 nucleotides match TRDD3. In the absence of a J gene in TCRdb, the DNA was matched to germline to assign it here. Germline trimming cut 5 bases from V and 2 bases from J; bases unmatched to any gene: 15. CDR1 is TSWWSYY and CDR2 is QGS in the germline V gene. This CDR3 is 18 amino acids long. DNA for the CDR3: TGTGCTCTTGGGCTCCGATTCCCTCGGGGATACGGAACCGATAAACTCATCTTT. Translating gives CALGLRFPRGYGTDKLIF.

On this clone: TCRdb's entry gives the protein of a much larger clone, which mismatches this DNA's translation at residue 3, likely from a read error; the protein reported here is translated from the DNA. The V call is TRDV2, the J call TRDJ1; a weak D match, TRDD3 (6 bases). Since TCRdb gives no J gene, matching the DNA to germline was used here to assign it. The CDR3 contains 19 residues. Germline-derived CDR1 and CDR2 are GEAIGNYY and EKD. CDR3 loop: CAREALQGTGSHSWAKLIF. The DNA for the CDR3 is TGTGCCCGTGAGGCTCTCCAGGGTACTGGGTCTCATAGCTGGGCCAAACTCATCTTT.